What follows are 26 T cell receptor beta chains derived from one specimen sequenced in a study of Ad26.COV2.S vaccination and SARS-CoV-2 variants. Sequencing used immunoSEQ multiplex PCR; TCRdb keeps in-frame clones, though not all of them. The sample yields 430,000 or so clones, approximately 92% seen once. The treatment here: around 19 received Ad26.COV2.S at low or high dose, single or two shots; roughly 5 received placebo; per-sample allocation not given. Day 63 after the first injection of vaccine or placebo was the sampling time. The specimen was peripheral blood, collected in a trial of Ad26.COV2.S vaccine versus placebo. The source is a person between 18 and 59 years old who received the Ad26.COV2.S COVID-19 vaccine or a placebo.

The CDR3 DNA reads TGTGCCAGCAGTGAAGGGGGCAGGGGTGGCTACACCTTC. Its protein product is CASSEGGRGGYTF. The rearrangement uses TRBV25-1 and TRBJ1-2; a possible D gene is TRBD1 (6 bases). Germline V lookup: CDR1 MGHDK, CDR2 SYGVNS. With 2 bases removed from V and 7 bases from J, the gap between germline ends came to 11 bases. CDR3 length: 13 amino acids.

The V call is TRBV7-9, the J call TRBJ1-5, with D unclear. Trimming pared 3 bases from V and 3 bases from J, leaving 9 bases between. Looked up from germline, CDR1 is SEHNR and CDR2 is FQNEAQ (reference sequence). The CDR3 is made up of 14 amino acids. The CDR3 is CASSFGTFNQPQHF. The CDR3 DNA follows: TGTGCCAGCAGCTTCGGAACCTTCAATCAGCCCCAGCATTTT.

This rearrangement joins TRBV14 to TRBJ2-3; D remains unclear. Trimming left V 4 bases short and J 3 bases short, with 2 bases between. Germline-derived CDR1 and CDR2 are SGHDN and FVKESK. This CDR3 is 11 amino acids long. DNA of the CDR3: TGTGCCAGCAGCCGGACAGATACGCAGTATTTT. It specifies CASSRTDTQYF.

This clone was seen a single time. V usage is TRBV7-8 and J usage is TRBJ1-2, with D tentatively TRBD1 (5 bases). Germline assignment: CDR1 SGHVS and CDR2 FQNEAQ. The CDR3 has 15 amino acids. V gave up 5 bases and J gave up 3 bases, with 16 bases separating them. The chain's CDR3 is CASSRGPRGDYGYTF. CDR3 nucleotides: TGTGCCAGCAGCAGAGGGCCGAGAGGGGACTATGGCTACACCTTC.

The J gene is TRBJ2-5, the V gene TRBV29-1; tentative D call: TRBD2 (5 bases). The CDR3 extends over 13 amino acids. Germline assignment: CDR1 SQVTM and CDR2 ANQGSEA. V was pared by 4 bases and J by 5 bases, with 14 bases between. The DNA for the CDR3 is TGCAGCGTTGCGGTGCGGCGGGTGGAGACCCAGTACTTC. Translating gives CSVAVRRVETQYF.

The chain has TRBV6-5 and TRBJ1-2, with D possibly being TRBD1 (5 bases). V gave up 8 bases and J gave up 3 bases, with 13 bases separating them. Germline loops: CDR1 MNHEY, CDR2 SVGAGI. The CDR3 has 13 amino acids. The CDR3 region is CASSHGGHYGYTF. As DNA, the CDR3 is TGTGCCAGCTCTCACGGGGGACACTATGGCTACACCTTC.

The V and J genes are TRBV6-1 and TRBJ1-5, with D unclear. V gave up 2 bases and J gave up 6 bases, with 11 bases separating them. The CDR3 spans 14 residues. Germline V lookup: CDR1 MNHNS, CDR2 SASEGT. The CDR3 spells CASSENGPGQPQHF. The CDR3, as DNA: TGTGCCAGCAGTGAAAATGGGCCTGGTCAGCCCCAGCATTTT.

The genes are TRBV21-1 and TRBJ1-1; the table calls TRBD1, which could not be checked here. TRBV21-1 is a pseudogene segment. This CDR3 is 13 amino acids long. The CDR3 DNA follows: TGTGCCAGCACCCGGACAGGGCTGACTGAAGCTTTCTTT. Translating gives CASTRTGLTEAFF.

This clone was observed a single time. The chain combines TRBV28 with TRBJ2-7; D is possibly TRBD1 (5 bases). Trimming took 6 bases from V and 2 from J, leaving 14 bases between them. Germline CDR1 is MDHEN and CDR2 is SYDVKM. The CDR3 has 14 residues. CDR3 loop: CASSGHIGAYEQYF. In nucleotides, the CDR3 is TGTGCCAGCAGCGGTCACATAGGGGCCTACGAGCAGTACTTC.

The chain carries TRBV24-1 and TRBJ1-5; D gene uncertain. V gave up 10 bases and J gave up 1 base, with 7 bases separating them. The CDR3 consists of 12 residues. From germline, CDR1 is KGHDR and CDR2 SFDVKD. The chain's CDR3 is CATGESNQPQHF. The CDR3 DNA reads as TGTGCCACTGGTGAGAGCAATCAGCCCCAGCATTTT.

This chain links TRBV9 with TRBJ1-3, with 8 nucleotides matching TRBD1. Trimming at V came to 2 bases and at J to 7 bases, leaving 5 bases not matched to a gene. The germline gives CDR1 SGDLS, CDR2 YYNGEE. CDR3 length: 14 residues. Here the CDR3 DNA reads TGTGCCAGCAGCGTTGGACAGGGTTGGAACACCATATATTTT. Amino acids: CASSVGQGWNTIYF.

The chain combines TRBV4-2 with TRBJ2-1; D uncertain. The CDR3 runs 15 residues. The germline V gene encodes CDR1 LGHNA and CDR2 YNFKEQ. Trimming cost V 1 base and J 0 bases, with 7 bases left between them. The CDR3 here is CASSQVIASYNEQFF. DNA for the CDR3: TGTGCCAGCAGCCAAGTCATTGCCTCCTACAATGAGCAGTTCTTC.

The CDR3 region is CATGQGFDTDTQYF. CDR3 DNA: TGTGCCACGGGACAGGGGTTTGACACAGATACGCAGTATTTT. This chain uses TRBV24-1 with TRBJ2-3; 10 nucleotides agree with TRBD1. The CDR3 is made up of 14 amino acids. Germline trimming cut 10 bases from V and 2 bases from J; bases unmatched to any gene: 5. CDR1 KGHDR and CDR2 SFDVKD come from the germline V gene.

V and J are TRBV6-6 and TRBJ2-3; D not certain. This CDR3 is 14 amino acids long. CDR1 MNHNY and CDR2 SVGAGI come from the germline V gene (reference sequence). The V end lost 2 bases, the J end lost 6 bases, and 12 bases lay between the germline ends. The CDR3 DNA follows: TGTGCCAGCAGTTACCCTCGAGATGGGGATACGCAGTATTTT. It yields the protein CASSYPRDGDTQYF.

This sequence joins TRBV5-1 and TRBJ2-7, with 10 nucleotides matching TRBD1. From germline, CDR1 is SGHRS and CDR2 YFSETQ. V lost 4 bases and J lost 1; bases outside the gene matches: 17. The CDR3 is made up of 19 amino acids. CDR3 in DNA: TGCGCCAGCAGCCCCCGGTGGGGGACAGGGGAATATACGTCCTACGAGCAGTACTTC. It translates to CASSPRWGTGEYTSYEQYF.

The chain employs TRBV11-3 and TRBJ2-3; D tentatively reads TRBD1 or TRBD2 (5 bases each). The CDR3 consists of 14 residues. Germline values: CDR1 SGHNT, CDR2 YENEEA. The germline V and J ends were trimmed by 5 bases and 5 bases, with 14 bases remaining between them. The CDR3 loop reads CASSNTGRQDTQYF. The DNA of the CDR3 is TGTGCCAGCAGCAATACGGGACGGCAAGATACGCAGTATTTT.

This clone has only a few counts. The gene calls are TRBV7-2 and TRBJ1-5; D might be TRBD1 (6 bases). The length of the CDR3 is 15 residues. Trimming left V 1 base short and J 2 bases short, with 9 bases between. The germline CDR1 and CDR2 sequences are SGHTA and FQGNSA. In DNA form, the CDR3 reads TGTGCCAGCAGCTTAGTGGGGGCAGGCAATCAGCCCCAGCATTTT. It translates to CASSLVGAGNQPQHF.

This chain uses TRBV28 with TRBJ1-1; 7 bases fit TRBD1. The germline V gene encodes CDR1 MDHEN and CDR2 SYDVKM. This CDR3 is 14 amino acids long. Trimming at V came to 0 bases and at J to 4 bases, leaving 2 bases not matched to a gene. The CDR3 DNA is TGTGCCAGCAGTTTATGGACAGGGCTCACTGAAGCTTTCTTT. As protein: CASSLWTGLTEAFF.

The chain has TRBV6-5 and TRBJ1-2, with a possible D match to TRBD1 (5 bases). CDR3 length: 13 amino acids. Looked up from germline, CDR1 is MNHEY and CDR2 is SVGAGI. V lost 5 bases and J 1 base, leaving 8 bases between the germline ends. DNA of the CDR3: TGTGCCAGCAGTCTAGACAGTAACTATGGCTACACCTTC. Translation: CASSLDSNYGYTF.

This chain connects TRBV13 to TRBJ2-7; tentative D call: TRBD2 (6 bases). The germline gives CDR1 PRHDT, CDR2 FYEKMQ (reference sequence). Trimming cost V 3 bases and J 0 bases, with 9 bases left between them. This CDR3 comprises 14 residues. In DNA form, the CDR3 reads TGTGCCAGCAGCTTGATCGGGAGCTCCTACGAGCAGTACTTC. This translates into CASSLIGSSYEQYF.

The chain has TRBV4-1 and TRBJ2-3; the match to TRBD2 covers 12 bases. The CDR3 totals 18 residues. Germline lookup yields CDR1 MGHRA and CDR2 YSYEKL. V dropped 6 bases and J dropped 7; count of bases not matched to a gene: 17. The CDR3 DNA follows: TGCGCCAGCAGGGGCACCTCACCCCTAGCGGGAGGGTTATATACGCAGTATTTT. Translating gives CASRGTSPLAGGLYTQYF.

This chain joins TRBV6-5 and TRBJ1-1, with D possibly being TRBD1 (5 bases). CDR1 MNHEY and CDR2 SVGAGI come from the germline V gene. CDR3 size: 13 residues. V lost 2 bases, J lost 4 bases, and 8 bases lay in between. The CDR3 loop reads CASSYGGATEAFF. CDR3 sequence (DNA): TGTGCCAGCAGTTACGGAGGGGCCACTGAAGCTTTCTTT.

This sequence joins TRBV12-5 and TRBJ2-1, with 11 bases that match TRBD2. The CDR3 runs to 18 residues. The V gene's germline CDR1 is LGHNT and CDR2 FRNRAP. After removal of 3 bases from V and 10 bases from J, the junction contained 17 bases not matched to a gene. CDR3 bases: TGTGCTAGTGGTTTCCTCACTGGACTAGCGGGTCCAAGGGGGGAGCAGTTCTTC. It yields the protein CASGFLTGLAGPRGEQFF.

This rearrangement joins TRBV7-9 to TRBJ2-1; weak D call: TRBD2 (5 bases). This CDR3 region has 15 residues. V lost 5 bases and J 8 bases, leaving 19 bases between the germline ends. Looked up from germline, CDR1 is SEHNR and CDR2 is FQNEAQ (reference sequence). This chain's CDR3 is CASSPRRVGMDEQFF. The CDR3 coding sequence is TGTGCCAGCAGCCCCAGGCGGGTTGGGATGGATGAGCAGTTCTTC. The full variable domain, completed using reference TRBV7-9 and TRBJ2-1, is DTGVSQNPRHKITKRGQNVTFRCDPISEHNRLYWYRQTLGQGPEFLTYFQNEAQLEKSRLLSDRFSAERPKGSFSTLEIQRTEQGDSAMYLCASSPRRVGMDEQFFGPGTRLTVL.

The chain combines TRBV28 with TRBJ1-2; D is uncertain. The V end was cut by 7 bases, the J end by 4 bases, with 25 bases between. The CDR3 contains 17 residues. From germline, CDR1 is MDHEN and CDR2 SYDVKM. The CDR3 coding sequence is TGTGCCAGCACCCCCCCCGCCCGGCCATGGGGATTCTATGGCTACACCTTC. Amino acids: CASTPPARPWGFYGYTF.

This chain uses TRBV11-3 with TRBJ2-6; D might be TRBD1 or TRBD2, each matching 5 bases. This CDR3 has 19 residues. Per the germline V gene, CDR1 is SGHNT and CDR2 is YENEEA. V was shortened by 3 bases and J by 0 bases, with 18 bases between the two germline ends. The CDR3 DNA sequence: TGTGCCAGCAGCTTGCTCGGGACCCCCAGTTACTCTGGGGCCAACGTCCTGACTTTC. Residues: CASSLLGTPSYSGANVLTF.